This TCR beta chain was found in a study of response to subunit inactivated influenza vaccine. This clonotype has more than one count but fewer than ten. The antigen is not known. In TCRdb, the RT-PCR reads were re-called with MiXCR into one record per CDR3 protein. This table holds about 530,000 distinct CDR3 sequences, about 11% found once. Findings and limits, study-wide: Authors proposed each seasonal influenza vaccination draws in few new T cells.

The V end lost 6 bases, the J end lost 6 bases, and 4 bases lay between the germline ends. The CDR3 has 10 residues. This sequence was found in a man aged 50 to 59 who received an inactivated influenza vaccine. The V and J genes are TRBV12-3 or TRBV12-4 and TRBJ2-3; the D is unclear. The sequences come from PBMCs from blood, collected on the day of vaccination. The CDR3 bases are TGTGCCAGCAGCGTTGATACGCAGTATTTT. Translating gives CASSVDTQYF.